The 24 T cell receptor beta chains listed next were all sequenced from one sample in a study of neurological immune-mediated disorders. TCRdb re-called the 5' RACE reads with MiXCR, one entry per CDR3 protein. The sample shows about 84,000 distinct CDR3 sequences, 3.5% to 5.5% of them seen only once. Noted time point: longitudinal time-point 3. Sample: PBMCs. These receptor sequences come from a woman aged 55 to 70 with multiple sclerosis.

This clonotype was recorded at least ten times. Sequence at one end of the junction differs from germline and may be a read error. The V and J genes are TRBV6-6 and TRBJ1-2; D unclear. This CDR3 spans 11 amino acids. CDR1 MNHNY and CDR2 SVGAGI come from the germline V gene (reference sequence). The CDR3 coding sequence is TGTGCCTGCAGAGGGTCCTACGGCTACACCTTC. Translated: CACRGSYGYTF.

This clonotype was observed at least ten times. The chain combines TRBV10-3 with TRBJ1-1; the D gene is possibly TRBD1 (6 bases). Trimming cost V 3 bases and J 1 base, with 12 bases left between them. The CDR3 covers 15 residues. Looked up from germline, CDR1 is ENHRY and CDR2 is SYGVKD. CDR3 sequence reads: CAISDSRGANTEAFF. The CDR3 coding sequence is TGTGCCATCAGTGATAGTCGGGGGGCGAACACTGAAGCTTTCTTT.

Ten or more counts support this clonotype. The chain is built from TRBV5-1 and TRBJ1-2; no clear D gene. The CDR3 consists of 14 residues. Germline V gene lookup returns CDR1 SGHRS and CDR2 YFSETQ. V lost 2 bases and J 10 bases, leaving 18 bases between the germline ends. In DNA, the CDR3 is TGCGCCAGCAGCTTCGACTACGGGGTTCCAAACTACACCTTC. Protein sequence: CASSFDYGVPNYTF.

This clonotype was recorded many times. The rearrangement joins TRBV20-1 to TRBJ1-2; TRBD1 is a possible D gene (6 bases). There are 13 residues in the CDR3. The V gene's germline CDR1 is DFQATT and CDR2 SNEGSKA (reference sequence). V gave up 6 bases and J gave up 7 bases, with 18 bases separating them. The CDR3 here is CSAPSQGRGGYTF. In nucleotides, the CDR3 is TGCAGTGCCCCCTCCCAGGGGCGAGGTGGCTACACCTTC.

This clonotype was counted ten times or more. V usage is TRBV5-1 and J usage is TRBJ2-2; 11 bases are shared with TRBD1. The CDR3 spans 15 residues. V shed 4 bases and J 6 bases; nucleotides not matched to a gene: 5. Looked up from germline, CDR1 is SGHRS and CDR2 is YFSETQ. For the CDR3, the DNA is TGCGCCAGCAGCGAGGGACAGGGGGTAGCCGGGGAGCTGTTTTTT. This sequence encodes CASSEGQGVAGELFF.

As to this clonotype: A much larger clonotype is one base distant, so this may be a read error. This sequence joins TRBV3-1 and TRBJ2-3; D could derive from TRBD1 or TRBD2 (5 bases each). The V gene lost 4 bases and the J gene lost 5 bases, with 10 bases spanning the gap. Germline values: CDR1 LGHDT, CDR2 YNNKEL (reference sequence). The CDR3 is 13 residues long. CDR3 residues: CASSPRGIDTQYF. The CDR3 DNA reads as TGTGCCAGCAGCCCTCGGGGCATAGATACGCAGTATTTT.

The table lists this clonotype with many counts. The V and J genes are TRBV5-1 and TRBJ2-5, with 7 bases fitting TRBD2. CDR3 size: 18 residues. In germline, CDR1 is SGHRS, CDR2 YFSETQ. The ends lost 4 bases at V and 2 bases at J; junction bases unmatched: 17. For the CDR3, the DNA is TGCGCCAGCAGCCATATGAGGTTTAGGGAGGGCAATCAAGAGACCCAGTACTTC. Encoded protein: CASSHMRFREGNQETQYF.

This clonotype was found many times. The CDR3 nucleotides read TGCGCCAGCAGCCAAGATGACAGGGTTGGAAACACCATATATTTT. Its protein product is CASSQDDRVGNTIYF. The rearrangement uses TRBV4-1 and TRBJ1-3, with TRBD1 matching 7 bases. This CDR3 has 15 amino acids. V gave up 0 bases and J gave up 3 bases; unmatched junction bases: 2. Germline V lookup: CDR1 MGHRA, CDR2 YSYEKL.

This clonotype occurred many times. The CDR3 is CASSLEASGSYEQYF. CDR3 nucleotide sequence: TGTGCCAGCAGCTTAGAGGCTAGCGGTTCCTACGAGCAGTACTTC. The J gene is TRBJ2-7, the V gene TRBV7-8, with TRBD2 matching over 7 bases. Unmatched junction bases numbered 4, after V lost 1 base and J lost 1 base. CDR1 and CDR2 (germline): SGHVS, FQNEAQ. The CDR3 length is 15 residues.

This clonotype has ten or more counts. The chain employs TRBV5-1 and TRBJ1-1, with TRBD1 as a possible D gene (5 bases). In germline, CDR1 is SGHRS, CDR2 YFSETQ. The CDR3 has 15 residues. Trimming left V 6 bases short and J 2 bases short, with 17 bases between. CDR3 loop: CASNLGPKPNTEAFF. The DNA for the CDR3 is TGCGCCAGCAATCTGGGACCGAAACCAAACACTGAAGCTTTCTTT.

This clonotype was found many times. This chain joins TRBV27 and TRBJ1-1, with D unclear. The CDR3 runs to 13 residues. Deletions cut 10 bases from V and 3 bases from J, with 15 bases between. Germline V gene lookup returns CDR1 MNHEY and CDR2 SMNVEV (reference sequence). CDR3 in DNA: TGTGCCAAAAAGGAATTGGGTGACACTGAAGCTTTCTTT. Protein product: CAKKELGDTEAFF.

Many counts were recorded for this clonotype. This chain uses TRBV12-3 or TRBV12-4 with TRBJ2-7; D ambiguous. This CDR3 contains 14 residues. Trimming stripped 1 base from V and 6 bases from J, with 13 bases between. The CDR3 spells CASSLDSKGLEQYF. CDR3 nucleotides: TGTGCCAGCAGTTTAGACAGTAAGGGTCTCGAGCAGTACTTC.

Many counts were recorded for this clonotype. The rearrangement joins TRBV5-1 to TRBJ2-3; the D is unclear. Trimming took 1 base from V and 2 from J, leaving 11 bases between them. The germline gives CDR1 SGHRS, CDR2 YFSETQ. The CDR3 has 15 residues. The DNA for the CDR3 is TGCGCCAGCAGCTTGTCGTCCGCGACCACAGATACGCAGTATTTT. Translating it yields CASSLSSATTDTQYF.

This clonotype was seen many times. This chain links TRBV7-2 with TRBJ1-5; D remains ambiguous. The CDR3 has 15 amino acids. Germline CDR1 reads SGHTA; CDR2 reads FQGNSA. The germline V and J ends were trimmed by 3 bases and 6 bases, with 15 bases remaining between them. CDR3 nucleotide sequence: TGTGCCAGCAGCTTGAGTGTACAGTCCGGTCAGCCCCAGCATTTT. It encodes CASSLSVQSGQPQHF.

In this sample, this clonotype turned up a few times. This chain joins TRBV14 and TRBJ1-1, with D hard to call. The germline V gene encodes CDR1 SGHDN and CDR2 FVKESK. V lost 1 base and J 1 base, leaving 13 bases between the germline ends. The CDR3 runs 16 residues. The DNA of the CDR3 is TGTGCCAGCAGCCAAGGTTTTGGACGGTCGAACACTGAAGCTTTCTTT. Translation: CASSQGFGRSNTEAFF. Drawing the rest from reference TRBV14 and TRBJ1-1, the complete variable domain is EAGVTQFPSHSVIEKGQTVTLRCDPISGHDNLYWYRRVMGKEIKFLLHFVKESKQDESGMPNNRFLAERTGGTYSTLKVQPAELEDSGVYFCASSQGFGRSNTEAFFGQGTRLTVV.

This clonotype was observed many times. For the CDR3, the DNA is TGTGCCAGCAGTGACATGGGACAGAGGGAGACCCAGTACTTC. It specifies CASSDMGQRETQYF. J is TRBJ2-5 and V is TRBV6-1; 7 bases line up with TRBD1. V trimming: 3 bases; J trimming: 5 bases; junction bases outside the gene matches: 6. This CDR3 is built from 14 residues. In germline, CDR1 is MNHNS, CDR2 SASEGT.

The table lists this clonotype with many counts. This sequence joins TRBV7-8 and TRBJ2-2; a weak D match, TRBD2 (5 bases). The CDR3 loop spans 16 amino acids. Between the trimmed V and J ends, which lost 5 bases and 0 bases, there was a span of 13 bases. Germline V gene sequence: CDR1 SGHVS, CDR2 FQNEAQ. The CDR3 bases are TGTGCCAGCAGCCCTAGCCGCAGATCGAACACCGGGGAGCTGTTTTTT. Protein sequence: CASSPSRRSNTGELFF.

This clonotype was observed at least ten times. The chain is built from TRBV24-1 and TRBJ2-3, with TRBD1 as a possible D gene (5 bases). This CDR3 spans 14 amino acids. Germline values: CDR1 KGHDR, CDR2 SFDVKD. Trimming left V 2 bases short and J 6 bases short, with 11 bases between. In DNA form, the CDR3 reads TGTGCCACCAGTGATTCCTCAGGGTTCGATACGCAGTATTTT. Translating it yields CATSDSSGFDTQYF.

There are many counts of this clonotype. V is TRBV10-3 and J is TRBJ2-7; 8 positions match TRBD2. The V gene's germline CDR1 is ENHRY and CDR2 SYGVKD. The junction had 8 bases not matched to a gene; V was cut back by 5 bases and J by 2 bases. The length of the CDR3 is 15 residues. Here the CDR3 DNA reads TGTGCCATCAGTCCACCTCCGGGGGGGCCCTACGAGCAGTACTTC. Amino acid sequence: CAISPPPGGPYEQYF.

This clonotype showed up many times. This chain joins TRBV3-1 and TRBJ2-5; tentatively, D is TRBD2 (6 bases). The germline V and J ends were trimmed by 2 bases and 1 base, with 17 bases remaining between them. Germline V CDR1 and CDR2: LGHDT, YNNKEL (reference sequence). This CDR3 is 17 amino acids long. The CDR3 sequence: CASSQRLGQRGQETQYF. In DNA form, the CDR3 reads TGTGCCAGCAGCCAAAGACTAGGCCAGCGAGGCCAAGAGACCCAGTACTTC.

This clonotype came up many times. This sequence joins TRBV5-1 and TRBJ2-7, with TRBD1 identical over 8 bases. V trimming: 6 bases; J trimming: 4 bases; junction bases outside the gene matches: 12. Germline lookup yields CDR1 SGHRS and CDR2 YFSETQ. The CDR3 spans 15 residues. The CDR3 nucleotides are TGCGCCAGCAACCGGGACAGGACCAAAGGTTACGAGCAGTACTTC. Its protein is CASNRDRTKGYEQYF.

This clonotype was picked up many times. The genes are TRBV5-1 and TRBJ2-5; 8 nucleotides match TRBD1. The CDR3 contains 14 residues. Germline lookup yields CDR1 SGHRS and CDR2 YFSETQ. The trim removed 4 bases at V and 5 bases at J, leaving 7 bases unmatched. The CDR3 nucleotides read TGCGCCAGCAGCCCGGGGACAGGAGGGGAGACCCAGTACTTC. This sequence encodes CASSPGTGGETQYF. Using reference TRBV5-1 and TRBJ2-5 for the parts outside the CDR3, the full variable domain is KAGVTQTPRYLIKTRGQQVTLSCSPISGHRSVSWYQQTPGQGLQFLFEYFSETQRNKGNFPGRFSGRQFSNSRSEMNVSTLELGDSALYLCASSPGTGGETQYFGPGTRLLVL.

This clonotype showed up many times. The chain employs TRBV28 and TRBJ2-3, with 9 bases aligning to TRBD1. CDR3 length equals 16 residues. J was trimmed by 2 bases and V by 7 bases; bases with no gene match: 10. Germline lookup yields CDR1 MDHEN and CDR2 SYDVKM. In nucleotides, the CDR3 is TGTGCCAGCACCCTACCGGGACAGGGTACCACAGATACGCAGTATTTT. It specifies CASTLPGQGTTDTQYF.

This clonotype has ten or more counts. J is TRBJ1-4 and V is TRBV5-1, with D maybe TRBD1 (5 bases). Trimming cost V 3 bases and J 8 bases, with 17 bases left between them. This CDR3 region has 15 residues. The germline CDR1 and CDR2 sequences are SGHRS and YFSETQ. CDR3 in DNA: TGCGCCAGCAGCTCAAGGTGGGGTCCAGGGGAAAAACTGTTTTTT. Its translation is CASSSRWGPGEKLFF. Based on the CDR3 plus reference TRBV5-1 and TRBJ1-4, the full variable domain is KAGVTQTPRYLIKTRGQQVTLSCSPISGHRSVSWYQQTPGQGLQFLFEYFSETQRNKGNFPGRFSGRQFSNSRSEMNVSTLELGDSALYLCASSSRWGPGEKLFFGSGTQLSVL.